This T cell receptor (beta chain) was obtained from a study of identical twins. Overall study results and limits: Out-of-frame alpha sequences common to twins were enriched for low generation probability. For zero-insertion analyses, partial confounding could come from invariant MAIT and iNKT cells.

Germline V gene data show CDR1 as SGDLS and CDR2 as YYNGEE. V gave up 3 bases and J gave up 2 bases, with 7 bases separating them. This CDR3 region has 13 residues. As concerns this clonotype: Its target is unknown.

From the 5' RACE reads, TCRdb called clonotypes with MiXCR, one entry per CDR3 protein. The sample shows about 790,000 distinct CDR3 sequences, roughly 18% of them seen only once. A further study also used this sample, focusing on T cells expressing NK-cell markers.

The chain joins TRBV9 to TRBJ2-3, with D possibly TRBD2 on 6 matching bases. Sequencing used PBMCs. The source of this sequence is a woman between 18 and 30 years old in good health. The CDR3 reads CASSGTTTDTQYF. The CDR3 DNA is TGTGCCAGCAGCGGGACTACCACAGATACGCAGTATTTT.